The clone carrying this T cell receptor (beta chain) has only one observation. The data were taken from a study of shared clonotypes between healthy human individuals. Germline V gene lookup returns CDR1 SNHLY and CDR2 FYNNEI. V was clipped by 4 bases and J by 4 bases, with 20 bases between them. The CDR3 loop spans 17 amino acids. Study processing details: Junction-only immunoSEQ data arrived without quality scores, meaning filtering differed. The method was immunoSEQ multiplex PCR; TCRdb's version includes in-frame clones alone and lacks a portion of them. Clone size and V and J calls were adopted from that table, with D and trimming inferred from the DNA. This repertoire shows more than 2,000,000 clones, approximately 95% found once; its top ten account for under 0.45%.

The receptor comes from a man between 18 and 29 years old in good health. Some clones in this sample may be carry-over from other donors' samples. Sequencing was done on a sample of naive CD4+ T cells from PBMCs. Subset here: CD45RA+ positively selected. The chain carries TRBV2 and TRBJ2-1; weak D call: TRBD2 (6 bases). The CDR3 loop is CASSVLYREPPYNEQFF. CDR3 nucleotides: TGTGCCAGCAGTGTTCTATATCGGGAGCCCCCTTACAATGAGCAGTTCTTC.